This T cell receptor (beta chain) was obtained from a study of blood T cell repertoires in COVID-19. Background on the study: Italy, Spain and the United States were the sources of the convalescent and acute COVID-19 samples. PBMCs, B-cell-depleted T cells, or T cells were the source of the cDNA or gDNA that made up the material.

The germline V gene encodes CDR1 SGHTA and CDR2 FQGTGA. V dropped 8 bases and J dropped 10; count of bases not matched to a gene: 2. The CDR3 totals 11 residues. Only in-frame clones appear in the TCRdb table, and some are missing; sequencing was by immunoSEQ multiplex PCR. The sample carries over 40,000 clones, about 89% recorded once. The sample was peripheral blood. The chain combines TRBV7-3 with TRBJ2-1, with 10 nucleotides matching TRBD1. The clonotype comes from a human donor in a cohort sampled during active COVID-19. CDR3 sequence (DNA): TGTGCCAGCGGACAGGGGGACGAGCAGTTCTTC. Translation gives CASGQGDEQFF.